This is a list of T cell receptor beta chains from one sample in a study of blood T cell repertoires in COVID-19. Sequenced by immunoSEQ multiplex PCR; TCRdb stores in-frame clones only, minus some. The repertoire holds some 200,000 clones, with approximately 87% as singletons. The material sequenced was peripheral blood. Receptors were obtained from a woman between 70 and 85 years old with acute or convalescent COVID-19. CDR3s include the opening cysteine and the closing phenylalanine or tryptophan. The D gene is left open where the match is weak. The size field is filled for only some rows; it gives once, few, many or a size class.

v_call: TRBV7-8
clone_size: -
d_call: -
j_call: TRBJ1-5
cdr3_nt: TGTGCCAGCAGCTCCAGGGAGGGCGGGCAGCCCCAGCATTTT
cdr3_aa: CASSSREGGQPQHF

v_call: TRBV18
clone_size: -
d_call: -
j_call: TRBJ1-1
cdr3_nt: TGTGCCAGCTCCTCGACACCCATGAACACTGAAGCTTTCTTT
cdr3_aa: CASSSTPMNTEAFF

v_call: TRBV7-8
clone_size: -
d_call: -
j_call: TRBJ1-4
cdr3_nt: TGTGCCAGCAGCCCGTGGGGCAGGGGAGGGGAAAAACTGTTTTTT
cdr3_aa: CASSPWGRGGEKLFF

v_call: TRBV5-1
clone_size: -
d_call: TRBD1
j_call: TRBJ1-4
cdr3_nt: TGCGCCAGCAGCCCGACCGGGACAGGGGGCCGCCGTGCGTTTTTT
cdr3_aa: CASSPTGTGGRRAFF

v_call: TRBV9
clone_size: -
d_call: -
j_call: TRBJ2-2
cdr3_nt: TGTGCCAGCAGCGTAGGGGGGGACACCGGGGAGCTGTTTTTT
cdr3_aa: CASSVGGDTGELFF

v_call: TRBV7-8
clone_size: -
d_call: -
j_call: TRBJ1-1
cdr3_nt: TGTGCCAGCAGCTCTGGAGTAGGAAGAACTGAAGCTTTCTTT
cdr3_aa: CASSSGVGRTEAFF

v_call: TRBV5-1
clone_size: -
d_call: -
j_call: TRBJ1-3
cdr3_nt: TGCGCCAGCAGCTTGGTCGTGGGGAGCTCTGGAAACACCATATATTTT
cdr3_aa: CASSLVVGSSGNTIYF

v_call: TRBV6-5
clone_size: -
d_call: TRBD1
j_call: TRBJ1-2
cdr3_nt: TGTGCCAGCAGTCTAACCACAGGGGGTGATGGCTACACCTTC
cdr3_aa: CASSLTTGGDGYTF

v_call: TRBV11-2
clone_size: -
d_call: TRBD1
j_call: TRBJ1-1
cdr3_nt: TGTGCCAGCAGCGTAACAGGGGTTGGGTACACTGAAGCTTTCTTT
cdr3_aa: CASSVTGVGYTEAFF

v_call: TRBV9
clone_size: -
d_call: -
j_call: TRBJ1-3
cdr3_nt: TGTGCCAGCAGCGGGGGACACCGCCGAAACACCATATATTTT
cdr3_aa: CASSGGHRRNTIYF

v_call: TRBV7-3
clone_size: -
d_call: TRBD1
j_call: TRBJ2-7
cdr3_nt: TGTGCCAGCAGCTCTAAGACAGGGGGCGGGCAGTACTTC
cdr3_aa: CASSSKTGGGQYF

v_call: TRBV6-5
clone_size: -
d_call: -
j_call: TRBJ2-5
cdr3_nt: TGTGCCATCCTTAGGTCGGGGGTATTCGTAGAGACCCAGTACTTC
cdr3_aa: CAILRSGVFVETQYF

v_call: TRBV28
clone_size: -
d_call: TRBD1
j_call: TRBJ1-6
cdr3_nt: TGTGCCAGCAGTTTTGGGGACAGGGATAATTCACCCCTCCACTTT
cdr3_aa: CASSFGDRDNSPLHF

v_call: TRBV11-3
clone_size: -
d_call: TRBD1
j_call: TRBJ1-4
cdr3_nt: TGTGCCAGCAGCCGAGGGAATAGGGACAGACGCGAAAAACTGTTTTTT
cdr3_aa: CASSRGNRDRREKLFF

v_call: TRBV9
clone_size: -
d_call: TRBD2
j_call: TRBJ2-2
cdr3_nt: TGTGCCAGCAGCGTAAGGACTAGCGGGAGGACAGGGATAAACAGGGAGCTGTTTTTT
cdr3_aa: CASSVRTSGRTGINRELFF

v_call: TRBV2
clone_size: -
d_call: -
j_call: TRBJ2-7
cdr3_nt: TGTGCCAGCAGTGCAAGCTCTAGAGCCTACGAGCAGTACTTC
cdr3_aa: CASSASSRAYEQYF

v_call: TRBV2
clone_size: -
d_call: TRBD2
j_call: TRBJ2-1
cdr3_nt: TGTGCCAGCAGTGAGGCCTTACTAGCGGGGTACAATGAGCAGTTCTTC
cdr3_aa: CASSEALLAGYNEQFF

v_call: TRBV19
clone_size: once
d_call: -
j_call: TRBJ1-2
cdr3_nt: TGTGCCAGTACCCCAAGGCGGCAGCTATTCAACTATGGCTACACCTTC
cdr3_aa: CASTPRRQLFNYGYTF

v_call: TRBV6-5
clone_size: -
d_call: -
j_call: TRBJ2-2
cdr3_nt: TGTGCCAGCCGATTCCCCGGCGGCGGGACCGGGGAGCTGTTTTTT
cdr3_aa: CASRFPGGGTGELFF

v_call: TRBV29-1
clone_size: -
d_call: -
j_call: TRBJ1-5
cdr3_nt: TGCAGCGTCGCCGACGGAGCTTATCAGCCCCAGCATTTT
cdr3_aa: CSVADGAYQPQHF

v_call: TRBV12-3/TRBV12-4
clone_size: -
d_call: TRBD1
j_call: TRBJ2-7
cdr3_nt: TGTGCCAGCATCAAAACAGGGGACTACGAGCAGTACTTC
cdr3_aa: CASIKTGDYEQYF

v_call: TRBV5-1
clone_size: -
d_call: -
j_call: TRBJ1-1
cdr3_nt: TGCGCCAGCAGCTTATTAGAGGGTAAGAACACTGAAGCTTTCTTT
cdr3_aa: CASSLLEGKNTEAFF

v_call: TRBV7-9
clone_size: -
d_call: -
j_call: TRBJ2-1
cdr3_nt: TGTGCCAGCAGCTTAGCGCCCCAGCGGACCTTCTACAATGAGCAGTTCTTC
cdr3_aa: CASSLAPQRTFYNEQFF

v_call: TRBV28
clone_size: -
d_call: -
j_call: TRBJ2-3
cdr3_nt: TGTGCCAGCAGCCCACCCAGGGGTGGTACGCAGTATTTT
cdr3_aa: CASSPPRGGTQYF

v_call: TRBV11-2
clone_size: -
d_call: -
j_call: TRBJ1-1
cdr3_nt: TGTGCCAGCAGCCTTAGAGGGAACACTGAAGCTTTCTTT
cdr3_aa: CASSLRGNTEAFF

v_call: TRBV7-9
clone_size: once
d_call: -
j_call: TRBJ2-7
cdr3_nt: TGTGCCAGCAGTCCCGCCTACGAGCAGTACTTC
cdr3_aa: CASSPAYEQYF

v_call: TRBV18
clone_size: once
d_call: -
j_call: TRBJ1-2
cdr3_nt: TGTGCCAGCTCACCAGTGGCGACAGACTATGGCTACACCTTC
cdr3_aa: CASSPVATDYGYTF

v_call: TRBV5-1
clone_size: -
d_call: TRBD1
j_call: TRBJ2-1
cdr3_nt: TGCGCCAGCAGCTTGGGCGGGACAGGGGATGAGCAGTTCTTC
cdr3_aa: CASSLGGTGDEQFF

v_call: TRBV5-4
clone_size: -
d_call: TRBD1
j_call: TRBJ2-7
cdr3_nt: TGTGCCAGCAGCTTACGGGACAGGGTAGGAGAGCAGTACTTC
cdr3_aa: CASSLRDRVGEQYF

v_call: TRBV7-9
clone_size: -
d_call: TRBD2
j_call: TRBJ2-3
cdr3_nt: TGTGCCAGCAGCATTAGCGGGAGGGCAGATACGCAGTATTTT
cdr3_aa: CASSISGRADTQYF

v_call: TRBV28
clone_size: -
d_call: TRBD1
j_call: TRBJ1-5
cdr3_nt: TGTGCCAGCAGTTTACCGGGACAGGGTATTAAAGCCCAGCATTTT
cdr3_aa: CASSLPGQGIKAQHF

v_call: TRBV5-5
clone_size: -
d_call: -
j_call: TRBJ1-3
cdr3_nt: TGTGCCAGCAGCTTGCGGGGTCAAGCCGGAAACACCATATATTTT
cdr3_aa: CASSLRGQAGNTIYF

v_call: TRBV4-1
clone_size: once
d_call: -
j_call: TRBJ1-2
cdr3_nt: TGCGCCAGCAGCCAAGACAGGCTTCTGGCTGGCTACACCTTC
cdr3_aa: CASSQDRLLAGYTF

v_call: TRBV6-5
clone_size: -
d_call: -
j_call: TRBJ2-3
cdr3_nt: TGTGCCACCCTCCCACTAGAATCAGATACGCAGTATTTT
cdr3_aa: CATLPLESDTQYF

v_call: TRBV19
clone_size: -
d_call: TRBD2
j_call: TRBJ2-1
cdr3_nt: TGTGCCAGTAGTATAACTGTTGCGGGACTAGCGGGTTACAATGAGCAGTTCTTC
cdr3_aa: CASSITVAGLAGYNEQFF

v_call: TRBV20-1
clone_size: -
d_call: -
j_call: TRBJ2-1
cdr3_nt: TGCAGTGCTAGTGTGGTAGCTTTAAATGAGCAGTTCTTC
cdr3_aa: CSASVVALNEQFF

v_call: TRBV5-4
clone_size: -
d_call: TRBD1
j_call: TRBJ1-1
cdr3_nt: TGTGCCAGCAGCTTGGTAGGGGGCAAAGGTGAAGCTTTCTTT
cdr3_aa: CASSLVGGKGEAFF

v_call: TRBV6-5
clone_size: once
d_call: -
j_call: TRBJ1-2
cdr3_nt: TGTGCCAGCAGGGACGCGACGACAGGCATCTATGGCTACACCTTC
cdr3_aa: CASRDATTGIYGYTF

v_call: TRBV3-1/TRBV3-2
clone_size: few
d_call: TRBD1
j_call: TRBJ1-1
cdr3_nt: TGTGCCAGCAGCCTAGGGGACAGGGGTGGGAACACTGAAGCTTTCTTT
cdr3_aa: CASSLGDRGGNTEAFF

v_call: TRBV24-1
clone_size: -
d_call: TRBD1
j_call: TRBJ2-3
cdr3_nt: TGTGCCACCAGTGATCTTACAGGGGGGAGAGATACGCAGTATTTT
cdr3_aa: CATSDLTGGRDTQYF

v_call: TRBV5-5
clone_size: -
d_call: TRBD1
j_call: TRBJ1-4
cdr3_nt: TGTGCCAGCAGCTTGGTGACAGGGGTAGATGAAAAACTGTTTTTT
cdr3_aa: CASSLVTGVDEKLFF

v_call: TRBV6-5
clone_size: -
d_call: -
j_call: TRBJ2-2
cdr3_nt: TGTGCCAGCAGGATGGGAGAGTTGAAGGAGCTGTTTTTT
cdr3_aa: CASRMGELKELFF

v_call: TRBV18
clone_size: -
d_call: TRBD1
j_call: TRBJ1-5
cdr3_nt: TGTGCCAGCTCACCAACCGGGACAGGGGGCAATCAGCCCCAGCATTTT
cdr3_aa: CASSPTGTGGNQPQHF

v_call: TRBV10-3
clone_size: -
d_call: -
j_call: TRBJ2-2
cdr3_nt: TGTGCCATCAGTGTGCGGGGAATGGACACCGGGGAGCTGTTTTTT
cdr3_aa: CAISVRGMDTGELFF

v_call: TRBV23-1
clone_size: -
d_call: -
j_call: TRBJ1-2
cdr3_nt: TGCGCCAGCAGTCAATCTAGGGGTTGTGGCTACACCTTC
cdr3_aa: CASSQSRGCGYTF

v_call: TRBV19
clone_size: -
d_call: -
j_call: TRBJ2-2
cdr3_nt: TGTGCCAGTAGTATGTTTCAGGGGAACACCGGGGAGCTGTTTTTT
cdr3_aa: CASSMFQGNTGELFF

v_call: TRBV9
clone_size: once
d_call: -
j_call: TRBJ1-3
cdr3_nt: TGTGCCAGCAGCGTACGTGGAACCGGAGTAGACACCATATATTTT
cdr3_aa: CASSVRGTGVDTIYF